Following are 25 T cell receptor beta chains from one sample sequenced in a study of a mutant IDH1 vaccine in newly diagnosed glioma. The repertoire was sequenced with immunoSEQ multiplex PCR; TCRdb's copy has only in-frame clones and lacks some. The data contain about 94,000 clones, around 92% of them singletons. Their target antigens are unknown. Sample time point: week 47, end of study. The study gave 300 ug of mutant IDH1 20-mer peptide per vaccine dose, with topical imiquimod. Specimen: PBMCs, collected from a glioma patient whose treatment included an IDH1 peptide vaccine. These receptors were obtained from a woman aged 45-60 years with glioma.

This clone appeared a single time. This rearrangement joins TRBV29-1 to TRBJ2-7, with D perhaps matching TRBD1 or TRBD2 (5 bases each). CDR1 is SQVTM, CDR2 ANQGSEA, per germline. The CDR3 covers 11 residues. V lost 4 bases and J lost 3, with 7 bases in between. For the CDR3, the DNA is TGCAGCGTTGCGAGGGGCTACGAGCAGTACTTC. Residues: CSVARGYEQYF.

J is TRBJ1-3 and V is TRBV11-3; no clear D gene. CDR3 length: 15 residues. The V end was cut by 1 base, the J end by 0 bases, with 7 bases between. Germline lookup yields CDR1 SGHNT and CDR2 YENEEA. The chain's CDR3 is CASSLGGSSGNTIYF. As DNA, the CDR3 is TGTGCCAGCAGCTTAGGGGGATCCTCTGGAAACACCATATATTTT.

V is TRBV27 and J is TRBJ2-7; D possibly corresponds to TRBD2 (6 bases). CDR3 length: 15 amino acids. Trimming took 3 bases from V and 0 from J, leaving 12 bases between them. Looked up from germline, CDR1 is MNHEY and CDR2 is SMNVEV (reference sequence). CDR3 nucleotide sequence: TGTGCCAGCAGTTTTCGGGTCGGGAGCTCCTACGAGCAGTACTTC. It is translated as CASSFRVGSSYEQYF.

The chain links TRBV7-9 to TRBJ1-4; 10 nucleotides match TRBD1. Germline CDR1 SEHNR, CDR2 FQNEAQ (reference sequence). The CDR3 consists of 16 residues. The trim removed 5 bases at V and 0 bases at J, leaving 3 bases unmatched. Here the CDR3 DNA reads TGTGCCAGCAGCCCCGGACAGGGGGCAACTAATGAAAAACTGTTTTTT. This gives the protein CASSPGQGATNEKLFF.

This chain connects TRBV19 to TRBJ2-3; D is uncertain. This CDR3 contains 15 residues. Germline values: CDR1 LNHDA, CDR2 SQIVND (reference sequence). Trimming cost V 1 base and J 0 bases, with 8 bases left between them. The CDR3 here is CASSIGAASTDTQYF. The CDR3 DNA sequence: TGTGCCAGTAGTATAGGGGCAGCTAGCACAGATACGCAGTATTTT.

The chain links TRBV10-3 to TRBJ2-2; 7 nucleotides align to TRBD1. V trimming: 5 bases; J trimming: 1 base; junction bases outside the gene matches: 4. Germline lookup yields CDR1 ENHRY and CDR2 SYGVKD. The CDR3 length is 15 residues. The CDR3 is CAISSGTENTGELFF. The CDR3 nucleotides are TGTGCCATCAGTTCCGGGACAGAGAACACCGGGGAGCTGTTTTTT.

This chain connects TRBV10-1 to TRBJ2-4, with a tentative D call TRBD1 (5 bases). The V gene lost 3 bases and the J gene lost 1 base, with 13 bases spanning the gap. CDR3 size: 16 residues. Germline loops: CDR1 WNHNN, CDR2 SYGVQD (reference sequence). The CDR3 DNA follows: TGCGCCAGCAGTGAAGGGGCGGCCAGCGCCAAAAACATTCAGTACTTC. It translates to CASSEGAASAKNIQYF.

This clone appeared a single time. The CDR3 sequence is CASRTLAVGYNEQFF. The CDR3 DNA follows: TGTGCCAGCAGAACCTTAGCTGTGGGCTACAATGAGCAGTTCTTC. The chain recombines TRBV2 with TRBJ2-1; D call uncertain. Germline values: CDR1 SNHLY, CDR2 FYNNEI. The CDR3 loop spans 15 amino acids. Trimming removed 6 bases from V and 3 bases from J, with 15 bases in between.

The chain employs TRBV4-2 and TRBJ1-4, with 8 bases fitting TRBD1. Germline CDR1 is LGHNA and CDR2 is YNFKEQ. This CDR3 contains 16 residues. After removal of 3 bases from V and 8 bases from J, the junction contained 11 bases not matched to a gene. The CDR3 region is CASSHNSQGVQEKLFF. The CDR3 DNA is TGTGCCAGCAGCCACAATTCACAGGGGGTTCAGGAAAAACTGTTTTTT.

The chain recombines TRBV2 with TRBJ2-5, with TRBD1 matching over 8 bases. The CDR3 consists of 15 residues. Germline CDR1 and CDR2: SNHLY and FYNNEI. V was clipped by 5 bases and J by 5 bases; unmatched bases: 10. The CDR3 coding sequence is TGTGCCAGCAGTCGGGAGACAGGGGAAGGGGAGACCCAGTACTTC. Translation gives CASSRETGEGETQYF.

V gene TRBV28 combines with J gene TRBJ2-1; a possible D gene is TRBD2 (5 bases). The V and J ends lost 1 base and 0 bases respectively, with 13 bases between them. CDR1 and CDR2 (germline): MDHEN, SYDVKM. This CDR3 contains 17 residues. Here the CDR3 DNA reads TGTGCCAGCAGTTTATCCTTGCGGAGGAGCTCCTACAATGAGCAGTTCTTC. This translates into CASSLSLRRSSYNEQFF.

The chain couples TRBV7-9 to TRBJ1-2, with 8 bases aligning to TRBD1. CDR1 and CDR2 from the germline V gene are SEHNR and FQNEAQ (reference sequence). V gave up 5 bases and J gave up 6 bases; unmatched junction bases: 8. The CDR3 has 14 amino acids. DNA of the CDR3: TGTGCCAGCAGCCCAGAAGACAGGGGACATGGCTACACCTTC. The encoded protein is CASSPEDRGHGYTF. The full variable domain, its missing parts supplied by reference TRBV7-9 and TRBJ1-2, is DTGVSQNPRHKITKRGQNVTFRCDPISEHNRLYWYRQTLGQGPEFLTYFQNEAQLEKSRLLSDRFSAERPKGSFSTLEIQRTEQGDSAMYLCASSPEDRGHGYTFGSGTRLTVV.

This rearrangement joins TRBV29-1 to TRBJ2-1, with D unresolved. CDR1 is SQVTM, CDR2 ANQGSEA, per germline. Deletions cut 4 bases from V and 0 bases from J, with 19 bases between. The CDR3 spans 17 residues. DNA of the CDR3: TGCAGCGTTGGAGGAGCCAGAGGTTTTAGCTCCTACAATGAGCAGTTCTTC. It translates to CSVGGARGFSSYNEQFF.

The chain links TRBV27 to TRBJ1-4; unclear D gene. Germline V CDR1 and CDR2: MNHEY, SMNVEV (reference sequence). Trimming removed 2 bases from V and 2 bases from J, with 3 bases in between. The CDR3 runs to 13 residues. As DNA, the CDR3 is TGTGCCAGCAGTTTACTCACTAATGAAAAACTGTTTTTT. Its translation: CASSLLTNEKLFF.

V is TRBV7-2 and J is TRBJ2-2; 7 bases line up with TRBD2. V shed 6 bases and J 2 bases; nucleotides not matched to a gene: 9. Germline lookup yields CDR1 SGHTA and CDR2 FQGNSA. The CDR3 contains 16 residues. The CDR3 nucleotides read TGTGCCAGCAGAGTGCCGGGACTACCTAACACCGGGGAGCTGTTTTTT. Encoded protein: CASRVPGLPNTGELFF.

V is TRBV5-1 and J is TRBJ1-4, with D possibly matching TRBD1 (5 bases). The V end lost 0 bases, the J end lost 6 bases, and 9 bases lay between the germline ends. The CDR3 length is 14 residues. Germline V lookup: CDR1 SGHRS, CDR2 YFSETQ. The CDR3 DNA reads TGCGCCAGCAGCTTGGACTTGGGGGATGAAAAACTGTTTTTT. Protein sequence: CASSLDLGDEKLFF. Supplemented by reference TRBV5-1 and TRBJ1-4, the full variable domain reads KAGVTQTPRYLIKTRGQQVTLSCSPISGHRSVSWYQQTPGQGLQFLFEYFSETQRNKGNFPGRFSGRQFSNSRSEMNVSTLELGDSALYLCASSLDLGDEKLFFGSGTQLSVL.

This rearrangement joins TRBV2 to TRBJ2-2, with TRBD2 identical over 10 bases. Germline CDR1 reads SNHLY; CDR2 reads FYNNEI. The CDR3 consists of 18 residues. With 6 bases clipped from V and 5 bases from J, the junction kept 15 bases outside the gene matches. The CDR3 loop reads CASRGRSGLAGETGELFF. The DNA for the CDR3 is TGTGCCAGCAGGGGAAGGAGCGGTCTAGCGGGAGAGACCGGGGAGCTGTTTTTT.

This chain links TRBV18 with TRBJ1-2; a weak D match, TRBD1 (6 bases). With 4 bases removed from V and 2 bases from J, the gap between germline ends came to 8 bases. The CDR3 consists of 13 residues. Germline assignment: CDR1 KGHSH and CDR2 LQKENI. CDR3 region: CASSLDRNYGYTF. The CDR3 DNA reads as TGTGCCAGCTCACTAGACAGGAACTATGGCTACACCTTC.

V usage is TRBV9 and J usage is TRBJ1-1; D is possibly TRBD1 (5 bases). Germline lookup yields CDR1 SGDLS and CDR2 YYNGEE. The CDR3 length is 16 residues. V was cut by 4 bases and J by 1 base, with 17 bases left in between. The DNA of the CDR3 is TGTGCCAGCAGCACGAATACCGGGGGAGGGAACACTGAAGCTTTCTTT. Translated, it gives CASSTNTGGGNTEAFF. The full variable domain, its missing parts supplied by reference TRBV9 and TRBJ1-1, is DSGVTQTPKHLITATGQRVTLRCSPRSGDLSVYWYQQSLDQGLQFLIQYYNGEERAKGNILERFSAQQFPDLHSELNLSSLELGDSALYFCASSTNTGGGNTEAFFGQGTRLTVV.

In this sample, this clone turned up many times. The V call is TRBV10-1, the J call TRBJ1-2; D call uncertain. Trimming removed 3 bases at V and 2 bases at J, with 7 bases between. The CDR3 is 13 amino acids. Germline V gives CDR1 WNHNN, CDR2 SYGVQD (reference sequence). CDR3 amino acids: CASSEALNYGYTF. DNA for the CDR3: TGCGCCAGCAGTGAAGCACTGAACTATGGCTACACCTTC.

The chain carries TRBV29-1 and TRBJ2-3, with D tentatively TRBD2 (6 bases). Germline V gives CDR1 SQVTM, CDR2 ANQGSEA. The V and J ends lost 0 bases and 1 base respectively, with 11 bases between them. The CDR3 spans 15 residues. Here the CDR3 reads CSVEEEGPGTDTQYF. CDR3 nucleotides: TGCAGCGTTGAAGAGGAGGGACCGGGCACAGATACGCAGTATTTT.

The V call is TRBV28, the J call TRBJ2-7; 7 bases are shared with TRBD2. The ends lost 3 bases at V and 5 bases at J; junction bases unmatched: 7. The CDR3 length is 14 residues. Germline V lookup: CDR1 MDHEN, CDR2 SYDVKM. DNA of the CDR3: TGTGCCAGCAGTTTCGGGGGGAGGGTCCACGAGCAGTACTTC. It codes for CASSFGGRVHEQYF.

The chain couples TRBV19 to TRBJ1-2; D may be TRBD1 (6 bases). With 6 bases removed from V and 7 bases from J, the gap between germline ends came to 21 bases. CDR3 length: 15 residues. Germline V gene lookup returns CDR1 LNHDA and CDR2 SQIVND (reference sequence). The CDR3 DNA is TGTGCCAGTAGCTCATGGGCCGGGCAGGGGCTTGGCTACACCTTC. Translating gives CASSSWAGQGLGYTF.

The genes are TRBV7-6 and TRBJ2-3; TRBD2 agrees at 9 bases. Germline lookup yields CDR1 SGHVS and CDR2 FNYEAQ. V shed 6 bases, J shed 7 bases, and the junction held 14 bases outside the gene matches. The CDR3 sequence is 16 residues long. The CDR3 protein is CASSPDLSGSGNTQYF. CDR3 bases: TGTGCCAGCAGTCCTGACCTTAGCGGGAGTGGAAATACGCAGTATTTT.

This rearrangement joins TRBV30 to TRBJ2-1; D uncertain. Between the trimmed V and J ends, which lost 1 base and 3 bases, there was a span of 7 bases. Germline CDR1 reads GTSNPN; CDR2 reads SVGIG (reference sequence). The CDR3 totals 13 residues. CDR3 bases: TGTGCCTGGAGTGCGGGCCGCTACAATGAGCAGTTCTTC. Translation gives CAWSAGRYNEQFF. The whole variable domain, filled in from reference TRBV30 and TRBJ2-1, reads SQTIHQWPATLVQPVGSPLSLECTVEGTSNPNLYWYRQAAGRGLQLLFYSVGIGQISSEVPQNLSASRPQDRQFILSSKKLLLSDSGFYLCAWSAGRYNEQFFGPGTRLTVL.